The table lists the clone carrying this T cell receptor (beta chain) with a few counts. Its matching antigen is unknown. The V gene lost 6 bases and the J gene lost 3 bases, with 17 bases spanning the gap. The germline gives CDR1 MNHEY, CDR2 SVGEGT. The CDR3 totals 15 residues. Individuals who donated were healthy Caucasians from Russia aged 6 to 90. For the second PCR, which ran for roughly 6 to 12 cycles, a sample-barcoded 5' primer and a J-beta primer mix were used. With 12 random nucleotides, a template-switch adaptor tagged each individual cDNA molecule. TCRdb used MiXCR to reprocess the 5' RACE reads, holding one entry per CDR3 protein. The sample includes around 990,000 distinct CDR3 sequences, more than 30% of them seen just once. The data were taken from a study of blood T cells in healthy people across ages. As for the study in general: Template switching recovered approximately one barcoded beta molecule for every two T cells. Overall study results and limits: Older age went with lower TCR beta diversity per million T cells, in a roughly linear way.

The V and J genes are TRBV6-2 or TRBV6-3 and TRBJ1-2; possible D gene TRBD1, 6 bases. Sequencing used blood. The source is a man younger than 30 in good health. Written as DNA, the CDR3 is TGTGCCAGCAGGGGCCTACACAGGGTTGACTATGGCTACACCTTC. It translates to CASRGLHRVDYGYTF.